One and the same sample provided the 7 T cell receptor beta chains below, sequenced in a study of cytomegalovirus exposure and HLA in healthy donors. TCRdb keeps only in-frame clones here, not all; method: immunoSEQ multiplex PCR. Of under 75,000 clones in the sample, over 80% were seen once. Sequencing was carried out using PBMCs. These TCRs come from a man aged 30 to 45 in good health and CMV-seronegative.

This clone has more than one count but fewer than ten. The chain employs TRBV10-3 and TRBJ2-2, with 13 bases identical to TRBD2. This CDR3 spans 23 amino acids. The V segment lost 1 base and the J segment 3 bases; nucleotides outside the gene matches: 20. Germline values: CDR1 ENHRY, CDR2 SYGVKD. Written as DNA, the CDR3 is TGTGCCATCAGTGAGTTTCTAAGTTGGACTAGCGGGGGCCCAACCGTCGACACCGGGGAGCTGTTTTTT. Residues: CAISEFLSWTSGGPTVDTGELFF.

This clone is a singleton in its sample. The V call is TRBV21-1, the J call TRBJ1-5; the table's D call of TRBD1 was not tested on the DNA. TRBV21-1 is given as a pseudogene. The CDR3 consists of 18 residues. CDR3 region: CASSKRQGVSWWNQPQHF. DNA of the CDR3: TGTGCCAGCAGCAAACGACAGGGGGTATCATGGTGGAATCAGCCCCAGCATTTT.

CDR3 DNA: TGTGCCAGCAGTAGGGAGGCGGGGGGAATTTACAATGAGCAGTTCTTC. Protein product: CASSREAGGIYNEQFF. The chain employs TRBV6-4 and TRBJ2-1; TRBD2 matches 8 bases. With 5 bases clipped from V and 4 bases from J, the junction kept 10 bases outside the gene matches. CDR3 length: 16 amino acids. Germline V lookup: CDR1 MRHNA, CDR2 SNTAGT.

The chain employs TRBV5-1 and TRBJ1-4; TRBD1 matches at 8 bases. The CDR3 consists of 16 residues. CDR1 and CDR2 (germline): SGHRS, YFSETQ. With 3 bases clipped from V and 7 bases from J, the junction kept 11 bases outside the gene matches. The CDR3 coding sequence is TGCGCCAGCAGCTCCGACAGACAGGGGAAGGGTGAAAAACTGTTTTTT. Its protein product is CASSSDRQGKGEKLFF.

The chain uses TRBV30 and TRBJ2-2, with 7 bases matching TRBD2. The J segment lost 1 base and the V segment lost 3 bases, leaving 5 bases of the junction unmatched. The V gene's germline CDR1 is GTSNPN and CDR2 SVGIG (reference sequence). CDR3 size: 15 residues. As DNA, the CDR3 is TGTGCCTGGAGAGCTGCGGGAGAGAACACCGGGGAGCTGTTTTTT. Protein product: CAWRAAGENTGELFF.

The chain uses TRBV19 and TRBJ1-5; TRBD1 matches 8 bases. CDR3 length equals 15 residues. Trimming removed 5 bases from V and 4 bases from J; junction bases left unmatched: 7. The germline V gene has CDR1 LNHDA and CDR2 SQIVND (reference sequence). The CDR3 region is CASSPPDRENQPQHF. The CDR3 DNA sequence: TGTGCCAGTAGTCCACCGGACAGGGAGAATCAGCCCCAGCATTTT.

The chain has TRBV6-5 and TRBJ2-3; D may be TRBD1 (5 bases). The CDR3 contains 14 residues. With 7 bases removed from V and 3 bases from J, the gap between germline ends came to 14 bases. Germline assignment: CDR1 MNHEY and CDR2 SVGAGI. The chain's CDR3 is CASTVGLGTDTQYF. In DNA, the CDR3 is TGTGCCAGCACCGTGGGGCTAGGAACAGATACGCAGTATTTT.